These 27 T cell receptor beta chains were sequenced from one sample in a study of somatic mutations in cytotoxic T cells in rheumatoid arthritis. The data were produced by immunoSEQ multiplex PCR, yet TCRdb's version contains in-frame clones alone and is incomplete. The repertoire includes 2,500 to 3,000 clones, approximately 61% of them detected once, and approximately 13% sits in the top ten. The source material was CD8+ T cells sorted from synovial fluid. The source is a woman between 18 and 29 years old with rheumatoid arthritis.

This clone occurred once. The chain links TRBV14 to TRBJ1-1; tentatively, D is TRBD1 (6 bases). Trimming left V 7 bases short and J 4 bases short, with 22 bases between. Germline CDR1 is SGHDN and CDR2 is FVKESK. CDR3 length: 16 residues. The CDR3 spells CASTPLYFTGSTEAFF. The CDR3 nucleotides are TGTGCCAGCACTCCGCTCTACTTTACAGGGAGCACTGAAGCTTTCTTT.

This clone is deemed large. Other DNA sequences within the sample encode an identical CDR3. The chain is built from TRBV6-5 and TRBJ1-4; no reliable D call. The CDR3 loop spans 14 amino acids. Trimming took 0 bases from V and 5 from J, leaving 7 bases between them. Germline V CDR1 and CDR2: MNHEY, SVGAGI. CDR3 sequence reads: CASSYSAANEKLFF. CDR3 DNA: TGTGCCAGCAGTTACTCGGCAGCGAATGAAAAACTGTTTTTT.

This clone came up once. The sample holds other DNA sequences that translate to the same CDR3. The chain links TRBV15 to TRBJ1-4; the D is unclear. Germline V gene lookup returns CDR1 LNHNV and CDR2 YYDKDF (reference sequence). V gave up 5 bases and J gave up 7 bases, with 17 bases separating them. The CDR3 is made up of 15 amino acids. DNA for the CDR3: TGTGCCACCAGCCCATCCGACTTCCTGGGTGAAAAACTGTTTTTT. Translating it yields CATSPSDFLGEKLFF. The full variable domain, with the rest looked up from reference TRBV15 and TRBJ1-4, is DAMVIQNPRYQVTQFGKPVTLSCSQTLNHNVMYWYQQKSSQAPKLLFHYYDKDFNNEADTPDNFQSRRPNTSFCFLDIRSPGLGDTAMYLCATSPSDFLGEKLFFGSGTQLSVL.

The V and J genes are TRBV2 and TRBJ2-1, with no clear D. Trimming left V 4 bases short and J 0 bases short, with 10 bases between. The CDR3 consists of 15 residues. Germline V CDR1 and CDR2: SNHLY, FYNNEI. The CDR3 DNA sequence: TGTGCCAGCAGTGGAAGGTGGAGCTCCTACAATGAGCAGTTCTTC. It encodes CASSGRWSSYNEQFF.

The V call is TRBV6-6, the J call TRBJ1-5, with no clear D. The CDR3 is 14 amino acids. Germline values: CDR1 MNHNY, CDR2 SVGAGI (reference sequence). V lost 0 bases and J lost 6, with 9 bases in between. For the CDR3, the DNA is TGTGCCAGCAGTTACTCGCTTGAGGGTCAGCCCCAGCATTTT. As protein: CASSYSLEGQPQHF.

The chain has TRBV6-5 and TRBJ1-2; 8 bases are a match to TRBD1. The CDR3 has 13 residues. The germline gives CDR1 MNHEY, CDR2 SVGAGI. V was pared by 6 bases and J by 7 bases, with 7 bases of the junction left unmatched. The CDR3 sequence is CASRPGQGGGYTF. The CDR3 DNA reads TGTGCCAGCAGACCCGGACAGGGCGGTGGCTACACCTTC.

This clone has just a few counts. J is TRBJ2-3 and V is TRBV15; D possibly corresponds to TRBD1 (6 bases). V dropped 1 base and J dropped 5 bases, with 19 bases sitting between them. The CDR3 is 17 amino acids. Germline CDR1 and CDR2: LNHNV and YYDKDF (reference sequence). The CDR3 nucleotides read TGTGCCACCAGCAGAGGTAACAGGGCAGTCGATATAGATACGCAGTATTTT. Translated, it gives CATSRGNRAVDIDTQYF. Based on the CDR3 plus reference TRBV15 and TRBJ2-3, the full variable domain is DAMVIQNPRYQVTQFGKPVTLSCSQTLNHNVMYWYQQKSSQAPKLLFHYYDKDFNNEADTPDNFQSRRPNTSFCFLDIRSPGLGDTAMYLCATSRGNRAVDIDTQYFGPGTRLTVL.

This clone has just one count. This chain joins TRBV7-3 and TRBJ2-2; tentatively, D is TRBD2 (5 bases). This CDR3 region has 14 residues. V was clipped by 0 bases and J by 5 bases, with 7 bases between them. Germline CDR1 and CDR2: SGHTA and FQGTGA. The CDR3 protein is CASSLTGSTGELFF. The CDR3, as DNA: TGTGCCAGCAGCTTAACTGGGAGTACCGGGGAGCTGTTTTTT.

The genes are TRBV27 and TRBJ1-2; the D gene is possibly TRBD1 (6 bases). Germline values: CDR1 MNHEY, CDR2 SMNVEV (reference sequence). V was shortened by 5 bases and J by 4 bases, with 14 bases between the two germline ends. The CDR3 is made up of 14 amino acids. DNA for the CDR3: TGTGCCAGCAGTCCGCACAGGGTTGGCTATGGCTACACCTTC. It codes for CASSPHRVGYGYTF.

The chain combines TRBV27 with TRBJ2-7; possibly TRBD2 for D (6 bases). The germline V gene has CDR1 MNHEY and CDR2 SMNVEV (reference sequence). This CDR3 spans 15 amino acids. Trimming took 5 bases from V and 3 from J, leaving 17 bases between them. The CDR3 loop reads CASSPGTPFGYEQYF. In nucleotides, the CDR3 is TGTGCCAGCAGTCCCGGGACTCCCTTTGGCTACGAGCAGTACTTC.

The rearrangement links TRBV7-2 to TRBJ1-2, with D possibly matching TRBD1 (6 bases). Germline assignment: CDR1 SGHTA and CDR2 FQGNSA. The CDR3 extends over 14 amino acids. The V and J ends lost 1 base and 3 bases respectively, with 9 bases between them. The CDR3 DNA reads TGTGCCAGCAGCTTAGTCCCAGGGGACTATGGCTACACCTTC. It specifies CASSLVPGDYGYTF. The complete variable domain, with remaining parts taken from reference TRBV7-2 and TRBJ1-2, reads GAGVSQSPSNKVTEKGKDVELRCDPISGHTALYWYRQSLGQGLEFLIYFQGNSAPDKSGLPSDRFSAERTGGSVSTLTIQRTQQEDSAVYLCASSLVPGDYGYTFGSGTRLTVV.

The V call is TRBV6-6, the J call TRBJ2-2; 7 nucleotides align to TRBD1. The V gene's germline CDR1 is MNHNY and CDR2 SVGAGI (reference sequence). The CDR3 length is 15 residues. Trimming cost V 3 bases and J 6 bases; bases outside gene matches: 7. CDR3 loop: CASSYQTGIAGELFF. DNA of the CDR3: TGTGCCAGCAGTTATCAGACAGGGATTGCCGGGGAGCTGTTTTTT.

This rearrangement joins TRBV11-3 to TRBJ2-7, with 8 bases lining up with TRBD1. V shed 5 bases, J shed 2 bases, and the junction held 11 bases outside the gene matches. CDR1 is SGHNT and CDR2 is YENEEA in the germline V gene. The CDR3 contains 16 residues. This CDR3 reads CASSPRTGWVTYEQYF. CDR3 DNA sequence: TGTGCCAGCAGCCCACGGACAGGGTGGGTGACCTACGAGCAGTACTTC.

The chain is built from TRBV6-1 and TRBJ2-4, with TRBD1 identical over 7 bases. CDR1 MNHNS and CDR2 SASEGT come from the germline V gene. CDR3 size: 17 residues. Trimming cost V 4 bases and J 1 base; bases outside gene matches: 10. The CDR3 DNA reads as TGTGCCAGCAGTGGACAGGGTGGCGACGCGGCCAAAAACATTCAGTACTTC. Protein sequence: CASSGQGGDAAKNIQYF.

The CDR3 DNA reads TGTGCCAGCAGGCTGGGACACCGGGGTCAGCCCCAGCATTTT. Its translation is CASRLGHRGQPQHF. This chain joins TRBV28 and TRBJ1-5; tentatively, D is TRBD1 (6 bases). V gave up 6 bases and J gave up 6 bases, with 15 bases separating them. CDR1 and CDR2 (germline): MDHEN, SYDVKM. The CDR3 covers 14 residues. The full variable domain, completed using reference TRBV28 and TRBJ1-5, is DVKVTQSSRYLVKRTGEKVFLECVQDMDHENMFWYRQDPGLGLRLIYFSYDVKMKEKGDIPEGYSVSREKKERFSLILESASTNQTSMYLCASRLGHRGQPQHFGDGTRLSIL.

The chain has TRBV2 and TRBJ2-1; D is unclear. The CDR3 covers 12 residues. Germline loops: CDR1 SNHLY, CDR2 FYNNEI. V was shortened by 7 bases and J by 7 bases, with 11 bases between the two germline ends. The CDR3 region is CASIAVFNEQFF. In DNA form, the CDR3 reads TGTGCCAGCATTGCGGTTTTTAATGAGCAGTTCTTC.

The chain has TRBV15 and TRBJ1-5; the D gene is possibly TRBD1 (5 bases). V was trimmed by 0 bases and J by 7 bases, leaving 13 bases between them. Germline assignment: CDR1 LNHNV and CDR2 YYDKDF (reference sequence). This CDR3 contains 15 residues. The DNA for the CDR3 is TGTGCCACCAGCAGAGACAGGGCGGACTACCAGCCCCAGCATTTT. Translated: CATSRDRADYQPQHF.

The gene calls are TRBV4-3 and TRBJ1-1; tentatively, D is TRBD1 (5 bases). The length of the CDR3 is 15 residues. Germline loops: CDR1 LGHNA, CDR2 YSLEER. V dropped 0 bases and J dropped 4 bases, with 12 bases sitting between them. CDR3 coding DNA: TGCGCCAGCAGCCAAGATCAAGGGGCCGGCACTGAAGCTTTCTTT. Translated, it gives CASSQDQGAGTEAFF.

The sample holds a few counts of this clone. This may come from a read error, since a much larger clone is one base off. The chain recombines TRBV4-2 with TRBJ1-2; 12 bases map to TRBD1. The germline V gene has CDR1 LGHNA and CDR2 YNFKEQ. Trimming at V came to 3 bases and at J to 8 bases, leaving 10 bases not matched to a gene. The CDR3 consists of 16 residues. The CDR3 nucleotides read TGTGCCAGCAGCCATGACCGGGACAGGGGGCAGGAAGGCTACACCTTC. Protein sequence: CASSHDRDRGQEGYTF.

This clone was seen a few times. This sequence joins TRBV5-8 and TRBJ2-1; 7 nucleotides align to TRBD2. Germline assignment: CDR1 SGHTS and CDR2 YDEGEE. The CDR3 is made up of 14 amino acids. V lost 2 bases and J lost 3; bases outside the gene matches: 2. CDR3: CASSFGGSYNEQFF. The CDR3 DNA reads as TGTGCCAGCAGCTTCGGCGGGAGCTACAATGAGCAGTTCTTC.

This clone is large (0.1 to 1%) in the sample. The chain couples TRBV7-2 to TRBJ1-1; tentative D call: TRBD1 (6 bases). CDR1 is SGHTA, CDR2 FQGNSA, per germline. V lost 5 bases and J lost 1, with 11 bases in between. This CDR3 spans 14 amino acids. The CDR3 loop is CASSPSRGNTEAFF. DNA of the CDR3: TGTGCCAGCAGCCCCAGCAGGGGGAACACTGAAGCTTTCTTT.

V gene TRBV27 combines with J gene TRBJ1-6, with a tentative D call TRBD1 (5 bases). The CDR3 is made up of 14 amino acids. V was clipped by 4 bases and J by 7 bases, with 11 bases between them. Germline V CDR1 and CDR2: MNHEY, SMNVEV (reference sequence). CDR3 amino acids: CASSSQGGNSPLHF. DNA of the CDR3: TGTGCCAGCAGTTCCCAGGGAGGAAATTCACCCCTCCACTTT.

This clone occurred a few times. J is TRBJ1-1 and V is TRBV28; TRBD1 aligns across 9 bases. The CDR3 contains 17 residues. V shed 5 bases and J 1 base; nucleotides not matched to a gene: 11. Germline CDR1 and CDR2: MDHEN and SYDVKM. Written as DNA, the CDR3 is TGTGCCAGCAGTCTCCTGACAGGGGGTTGGCAGAACACTGAAGCTTTCTTT. Amino acid sequence: CASSLLTGGWQNTEAFF.

The J gene is TRBJ1-3, the V gene TRBV19, with unresolved D. Germline CDR1 reads LNHDA; CDR2 reads SQIVND (reference sequence). The CDR3 has 14 amino acids. Trimming took 6 bases from V and 0 from J, leaving 9 bases between them. For the CDR3, the DNA is TGTGCCAGTAGGTCCTTGAGCTCTGGAAACACCATATATTTT. Its protein is CASRSLSSGNTIYF.

The chain carries TRBV2 and TRBJ2-5, with TRBD2 matching 14 bases. The germline V gene has CDR1 SNHLY and CDR2 FYNNEI. V trimming: 6 bases; J trimming: 2 bases; junction bases outside the gene matches: 11. This CDR3 spans 18 amino acids. In nucleotides, the CDR3 is TGTGCCAGCAGGGAGGGGACTAGCGGGAGAACGGGGCAAGAGACCCAGTACTTC. Residues: CASREGTSGRTGQETQYF.

This clone is categorized as large (0.1 to 1%). The rearrangement uses TRBV6-5 and TRBJ2-7; TRBD1 matches 7 bases. This CDR3 has 13 residues. V trimming: 0 bases; J trimming: 13 bases; junction bases outside the gene matches: 9. Looked up from germline, CDR1 is MNHEY and CDR2 is SVGAGI. CDR3: CASSYSQGQIGYF. Written as DNA, the CDR3 is TGTGCCAGCAGTTACTCGCAGGGACAGATAGGCTACTTC.

This clone was seen a few times. The J gene is TRBJ2-7, the V gene TRBV15; TRBD2 is a possible D gene (5 bases). The CDR3 sequence is 16 residues long. The germline CDR1 and CDR2 sequences are LNHNV and YYDKDF (reference sequence). V gave up 5 bases and J gave up 3 bases, with 20 bases separating them. CDR3 bases: TGTGCCACCAGCGAGCGACCCTTAGCGTTTAGCTACGAGCAGTACTTC. The encoded protein is CATSERPLAFSYEQYF.